Listed below are T cell receptor beta chains from one sample, sequenced in a study of control samples from healthy donors and cancer patients. TCRdb's table, derived via immunoSEQ multiplex PCR, lists solely in-frame clones and lacks some. The profile covers 65,000 to 90,000 clones, with roughly nine tenths appearing a single time and around a tenth taken by the ten largest. The source material was PBMCs. These receptors were taken from a woman aged 50 to 60 with colorectal cancer. The CDR3 runs from the conserved cysteine through the conserved F or W. D genes are given only for firm matches.

>TRBJ1-5|TRBV2|-
CASNGQINQPQHF
TGTGCCAGCAATGGGCAGATCAATCAGCCCCAGCATTTT
>TRBJ1-5|TRBV28|-
CASGRRGDQPQHF
TGTGCCAGCGGGCGTCGGGGTGATCAGCCCCAGCATTTT
>TRBJ1-2|TRBV6-2/TRBV6-3|TRBD1
CASSPPDREDNYGYTF
TGTGCCAGCAGCCCCCCGGACAGGGAAGATAACTATGGCTACACCTTC
>TRBJ2-6|TRBV29-1|-
CSVVEGYGANVLTF
TGCAGCGTTGTGGAGGGGTATGGGGCCAACGTCCTGACTTTC
>TRBJ1-2|TRBV18|-
CASSPEALGANYGYTF
TGTGCCAGCTCACCGGAGGCTCTCGGAGCTAACTATGGCTACACCTTC
>TRBJ2-1|TRBV7-2|-
CASSLRTEPYNEQFF
TGTGCCAGCAGCCTAAGGACCGAACCCTACAATGAGCAGTTCTTC
>TRBJ1-4|TRBV13|TRBD1
CASSRQGAGEKLFF
TGTGCCAGCAGCCGACAGGGGGCGGGTGAAAAACTGTTTTTT
>TRBJ1-2|TRBV6-1|TRBD1
CASSEMDRSRIGPIRGYTF
TGTGCCAGCAGTGAAATGGACAGGTCTCGGATAGGCCCTATAAGAGGCTACACCTTC
>TRBJ2-3|TRBV18|TRBD2
CASSGGTDTQYF
TGTGCCAGCTCCGGGGGGACAGATACGCAGTATTTT
>TRBJ2-5|TRBV19|TRBD2
CASSIGPGGRETQYF
TGTGCCAGTAGTATAGGGCCGGGGGGAAGGGAGACCCAGTACTTC
>TRBJ1-4|TRBV5-1|TRBD1
CASSLGGQGGEKLFF
TGCGCCAGCAGCCTCGGGGGACAGGGCGGTGAAAAACTGTTTTTT
>TRBJ1-4|TRBV20-1|-
CSAMLNEKLFF
TGCAGTGCTATGCTCAATGAAAAACTGTTTTTT
>TRBJ2-1|TRBV7-8|TRBD2
CASSLRASGGLSYNEQFF
TGTGCCAGCAGCTTAAGGGCTAGCGGGGGCCTCTCCTACAATGAGCAGTTCTTC